The 19 T cell receptor beta chains below all came from one sample that was sequenced in a study of regulatory T cells in long-lasting Graves disease. Noted time point: newly diagnosed GD, antithyroid drugs for less than 3 months. PBMC RNA was the source of the TCR library. Library construction for TCR beta used iRepertoire HTBI primers and Arm-PCR of CDR3 regions. TCRdb redid the calling of the multiplex PCR reads with MiXCR, one entry per CDR3 protein. Among approximately 230,000 distinct CDR3 sequences listed, around 20% were seen once. Sequences were derived from peripheral blood mononuclear cells (PBMCs), sampled at new diagnosis, from a patient treated with antithyroid drugs. Receptors originate from a female donor with Graves disease.

This clonotype occurred a few times. V and J are TRBV20-1 and TRBJ2-2, with a weak D call TRBD2 (5 bases). The germline V and J ends were trimmed by 2 bases and 0 bases, with 10 bases remaining between them. The CDR3 runs to 15 residues. Germline CDR1 reads DFQATT; CDR2 reads SNEGSKA (reference sequence). CDR3 sequence: CSARNGVSNTGELFF. The DNA for the CDR3 is TGCAGTGCTAGAAACGGGGTCTCGAACACCGGGGAGCTGTTTTTT.

Worth noting for this clonotype: It may be a read error: a sequence one base away is much more abundant. The chain employs TRBV6-1 and TRBJ2-7; perhaps TRBD1 as D (6 bases). Germline CDR1 reads MNHNS; CDR2 reads SASEGT. The V end lost 5 bases, the J end lost 6 bases, and 17 bases lay between the germline ends. This CDR3 has 14 amino acids. The CDR3: CASSPGDVLSEQYF. The CDR3 DNA follows: TGTGCCAGCAGTCCAGGGGATGTTCTGTCCGAGCAGTACTTC.

In this sample, this clonotype turned up many times. The rearrangement links TRBV10-3 to TRBJ2-7; TRBD2 agrees at 8 bases. CDR3 length equals 15 residues. Trimming removed 10 bases from V and 4 bases from J; junction bases left unmatched: 15. Germline V CDR1 and CDR2: ENHRY, SYGVKD. The CDR3: CATWPRAGAFYEQYF. CDR3 sequence (DNA): TGTGCCACATGGCCGAGAGCGGGGGCTTTTTACGAGCAGTACTTC.

This clonotype has at least ten counts. The chain carries TRBV24-1 and TRBJ2-5; D not certain. The CDR3 consists of 13 residues. Germline V CDR1 and CDR2: KGHDR, SFDVKD. Trimming removed 4 bases from V and 4 bases from J, with 9 bases in between. CDR3 DNA sequence: TGTGCCACCAGTGACTTAAGAGGAGAGACCCAGTACTTC. The encoded protein is CATSDLRGETQYF.

A word on this clonotype: With a far larger clone one base away, a read error is the likely cause. The genes are TRBV12-3 or TRBV12-4 and TRBJ2-7; tentative D call: TRBD1 (6 bases). V was cut by 6 bases and J by 7 bases, with 34 bases left in between. This CDR3 comprises 19 residues. The chain's CDR3 is CASRPDVGHRRSSYNEQYF. The DNA of the CDR3 is TGTGCCAGCAGACCTGATGTGGGACACCGCCGTAGCTCCTACAATGAGCAGTACTTC.

This clonotype has at least ten counts. The chain has TRBV28 and TRBJ1-5; D gene ambiguous. V shed 4 bases and J shed 4 bases, with 8 bases lying between them. CDR1 and CDR2 from the germline V gene are MDHEN and SYDVKM. The CDR3 covers 13 residues. CDR3 sequence: CASSWALNQPQHF. CDR3 DNA sequence: TGTGCCAGCAGTTGGGCGTTGAATCAGCCCCAGCATTTT.

About this clonotype itself: A read error likely explains this, since a far larger clone differs by one base. The V and J genes are TRBV11-2 and TRBJ2-7; TRBD2 might be the D (6 bases). The CDR3 is made up of 14 amino acids. Per germline, CDR1 SGHAT and CDR2 FQNNGV. Trimming cost V 5 bases and J 7 bases, with 18 bases left between them. This CDR3 reads CASSAGLRSNEQYF. CDR3 nucleotide sequence: TGTGCCAGCAGCGCGGGACTCCGGTCGAATGAGCAGTACTTC.

V usage is TRBV7-3 and J usage is TRBJ2-7; TRBD2 agrees at 7 bases. There are 15 residues in the CDR3. The germline V gene encodes CDR1 SGHTA and CDR2 FQGTGA. V shed 5 bases and J 5 bases; nucleotides not matched to a gene: 12. The CDR3 bases are TGTGCCAGCAGCGTTGCGGGAGATGGTGTCAACGAGCAGTACTTC. This sequence encodes CASSVAGDGVNEQYF.

This clonotype was observed at least ten times. The V call is TRBV28, the J call TRBJ2-1; a possible D gene is TRBD1 (6 bases). The CDR3 sequence is 14 residues long. Trimming removed 6 bases at V and 8 bases at J, with 17 bases between. Per germline, CDR1 MDHEN and CDR2 SYDVKM. CDR3 in amino acids: CASSLIQGRDEQFF. DNA of the CDR3: TGTGCCAGCAGCCTTATACAGGGTCGGGATGAGCAGTTCTTC.

This clonotype appeared many times. The V gene is TRBV28, the J gene TRBJ1-4; D not certain. This CDR3 is 15 amino acids long. Germline CDR1 is MDHEN and CDR2 is SYDVKM. The ends were cut back, 3 bases at V and 7 bases at J, with 15 bases in the middle. CDR3: CASSFDPELSEKLFF. The CDR3 DNA follows: TGTGCCAGCAGTTTTGACCCCGAACTAAGTGAAAAACTGTTTTTT.

This clonotype was detected only a few times. The chain carries TRBV6-1 and TRBJ2-1; 7 bases align to TRBD2. V dropped 7 bases and J dropped 7; count of bases not matched to a gene: 16. The CDR3 covers 16 residues. In germline, CDR1 is MNHNS, CDR2 SASEGT. The CDR3 loop is CASTAFFAGVGNEQFF. The DNA of the CDR3 is TGTGCCAGCACCGCCTTTTTTGCGGGAGTTGGAAATGAGCAGTTCTTC.

This clonotype was seen a few times. CDR3 amino acids: CASSYGLDYGYTF. The CDR3 DNA reads as TGTGCCAGCAGTTATGGACTGGACTATGGCTACACCTTC. The chain combines TRBV7-9 with TRBJ1-2; D gene unclear. The CDR3 is made up of 13 amino acids. In germline, CDR1 is SEHNR, CDR2 FQNEAQ (reference sequence). The V and J ends lost 6 bases and 3 bases respectively, with 11 bases between them.

This clonotype was recorded at least ten times. The genes are TRBV2 and TRBJ2-3; D possibly matches TRBD1 or TRBD2 (5 bases each). Per germline, CDR1 SNHLY and CDR2 FYNNEI. Deletions cut 4 bases from V and 2 bases from J, with 13 bases between. The CDR3 is made up of 15 amino acids. This CDR3 reads CASSGIEGFTDTQYF. CDR3 nucleotides: TGTGCCAGCAGTGGAATTGAGGGGTTCACAGATACGCAGTATTTT.

CDR3 region: CASNPGQGETQYF. In DNA form, the CDR3 reads TGTGCCAGTAACCCGGGACAGGGTGAGACCCAGTACTTC. V usage is TRBV19 and J usage is TRBJ2-5, with TRBD1 matching 9 bases. The CDR3 spans 13 residues. The junction had 5 bases not matched to a gene; V was cut back by 7 bases and J by 5 bases. CDR1 LNHDA and CDR2 SQIVND come from the germline V gene (reference sequence).

This clonotype occurred many times. The chain links TRBV6-1 to TRBJ2-1; a weak D match, TRBD1 (6 bases). Germline V gene lookup returns CDR1 MNHNS and CDR2 SASEGT. The CDR3 is made up of 14 amino acids. The ends were cut back, 7 bases at V and 8 bases at J, with 18 bases in the middle. Written as DNA, the CDR3 is TGTGCCAGCACCAAATCACAGGGTATCTATGAGCAGTTCTTC. Amino acids: CASTKSQGIYEQFF.

The sample holds many counts of this clonotype. J is TRBJ1-2 and V is TRBV28, with 7 bases matching TRBD1. V dropped 4 bases and J dropped 7; count of bases not matched to a gene: 9. The CDR3 consists of 14 residues. Germline CDR1 reads MDHEN; CDR2 reads SYDVKM. CDR3 coding DNA: TGTGCCAGCAGTTCGACAGGGTATGTCTTTGGCTACACCTTC. Protein sequence: CASSSTGYVFGYTF.

This clonotype turned up a few times. This rearrangement joins TRBV5-6 to TRBJ2-3; D is unresolved. Germline values: CDR1 SGHDT, CDR2 YYEEEE. The V end was cut by 5 bases, the J end by 1 base, with 8 bases between. This CDR3 region has 13 residues. CDR3: CASRELGTDTQYF. CDR3 sequence (DNA): TGTGCCAGCAGGGAGCTCGGCACAGATACGCAGTATTTT.

At least ten counts were recorded for this clonotype. The chain is built from TRBV12-3 or TRBV12-4 and TRBJ2-3; D not resolved. The CDR3 is 12 residues long. Trimming left V 8 bases short and J 2 bases short, with 8 bases between. CDR3 DNA sequence: TGTGCCAGCCGGCGGCCCACAGATACGCAGTATTTT. Amino acids: CASRRPTDTQYF.

This clonotype was detected ten times or more. Written as DNA, the CDR3 is TGTGCCAGCAGAACGACCGGGACTAGCGGGAGAATGGGGAACACAGATACGCAGTATTTT. Its translation is CASRTTGTSGRMGNTDTQYF. The genes are TRBV6-1 and TRBJ2-3, with TRBD2 matching 14 bases. With 6 bases clipped from V and 2 bases from J, the junction kept 16 bases outside the gene matches. Germline V lookup: CDR1 MNHNS, CDR2 SASEGT. CDR3 length: 20 amino acids.